The 20 T cell receptor beta chains reported below all come from one sample, sequenced in a study of cytomegalovirus exposure and HLA in healthy donors. The PCR employed 60 Vbeta primers together with 13 Jbeta primers. Sequencing was performed with immunoSEQ multiplex PCR; in TCRdb, only in-frame clones are kept and a portion is missing. Of about 110,000 clones in the sample, roughly 69% were seen once. The specimen sequenced was PBMCs. Every receptor here comes from a woman between 65 and 79 years old in good health and CMV-seropositive.

The genes are TRBV7-9 and TRBJ2-2, with D possibly matching TRBD2 (5 bases). Deletions cut 3 bases from V and 1 base from J, with 15 bases between. CDR1 SEHNR and CDR2 FQNEAQ come from the germline V gene (reference sequence). CDR3 length: 17 amino acids. CDR3 loop: CASSFPEGVENTGELFF. In DNA, the CDR3 is TGTGCCAGCAGCTTTCCAGAGGGCGTGGAGAACACCGGGGAGCTGTTTTTT.

The rearrangement links TRBV5-6 to TRBJ2-3; 11 positions match TRBD2. Trimming cost V 4 bases and J 3 bases; bases outside gene matches: 16. CDR1 SGHDT and CDR2 YYEEEE come from the germline V gene. The CDR3 consists of 19 residues. Written as DNA, the CDR3 is TGTGCCAGCAGCCTGCTGGCAATCTCCGGGACTAGCGGTACAGATACGCAGTATTTT. This sequence encodes CASSLLAISGTSGTDTQYF.

The chain employs TRBV5-1 and TRBJ2-7; 12 bases match TRBD1. The CDR3 totals 16 residues. CDR1 and CDR2 from the germline V gene are SGHRS and YFSETQ. Trimming at V came to 3 bases and at J to 2 bases, leaving 6 bases not matched to a gene. The CDR3 is CASSSLRDRGPYEQYF. DNA for the CDR3: TGCGCCAGCAGCTCACTACGGGACAGGGGGCCCTACGAGCAGTACTTC.

Regarding this clone: Distinct nucleotide sequences in the sample also encode this CDR3. This chain links TRBV6-4 with TRBJ2-3, with 7 nucleotides matching TRBD2. The CDR3 loop spans 14 amino acids. Germline CDR1 is MRHNA and CDR2 is SNTAGT. The J segment lost 0 bases and the V segment lost 4 bases, leaving 1 base of the junction unmatched. DNA of the CDR3: TGTGCCAGCAGTGCTAGCGGCAGCACAGATACGCAGTATTTT. This translates into CASSASGSTDTQYF.

This clone appeared a few times. The J gene is TRBJ2-5, the V gene TRBV5-3; tentatively, D is TRBD2 (7 bases). TRBV5-3 is an ORF; its function is uncertain. This CDR3 spans 16 amino acids. V gave up 0 bases and J gave up 5 bases, with 17 bases separating them. CDR3 amino acids: CARSLGLPGGGETQYF. The CDR3 DNA reads TGTGCCAGAAGCTTGGGTCTCCCGGGGGGCGGGGAGACCCAGTACTTC.

The chain is built from TRBV4-1 and TRBJ2-5; 11 positions agree with TRBD2. The V and J ends lost 4 bases and 4 bases, in that order; junction bases with no gene match: 2. The V gene's germline CDR1 is MGHRA and CDR2 YSYEKL. The length of the CDR3 is 14 residues. This chain's CDR3 is CASSLLAGVETQYF. The CDR3 DNA reads TGCGCCAGCAGCCTACTAGCGGGGGTAGAGACCCAGTACTTC.

The CDR3 loop reads CASSPWDRPIQPQHF. The CDR3 bases are TGTGCCAGCAGCCCATGGGACAGGCCGATCCAGCCCCAGCATTTT. V usage is TRBV9 and J usage is TRBJ1-5; TRBD1 matches at 8 bases. This CDR3 has 15 residues. The germline CDR1 and CDR2 sequences are SGDLS and YYNGEE. J was trimmed by 7 bases and V by 4 bases; bases with no gene match: 10.

In this sample, this clone turned up a few times. The V and J genes are TRBV27 and TRBJ1-5, with 7 bases aligning to TRBD1. J lost 2 bases, V lost 6 bases, and 1 base had no gene match. Germline CDR1 is MNHEY and CDR2 is SMNVEV (reference sequence). The CDR3 contains 13 residues. The DNA of the CDR3 is TGTGCCAGCAGCAGGGGGGGCAATCAGCCCCAGCATTTT. It is translated as CASSRGGNQPQHF.

The chain joins TRBV7-6 to TRBJ2-7, with D tentatively TRBD1 (5 bases). V was shortened by 2 bases and J by 2 bases, with 16 bases between the two germline ends. The CDR3 loop spans 16 amino acids. Germline values: CDR1 SGHVS, CDR2 FNYEAQ. In nucleotides, the CDR3 is TGTGCCAGCAGCTTAACTCTTGGACAAGGTACCTACGAGCAGTACTTC. Protein: CASSLTLGQGTYEQYF.

V is TRBV6-6 and J is TRBJ2-4; TRBD2 might be the D (5 bases). V was pared by 7 bases and J by 9 bases, with 13 bases between. Germline-derived CDR1 and CDR2 are MNHNY and SVGAGI (reference sequence). The CDR3 spans 12 residues. CDR3 residues: CASNPGWTIQYF. The CDR3 nucleotides read TGTGCCAGCAACCCGGGGTGGACCATTCAGTACTTC.

This clone came up once. The chain links TRBV7-8 to TRBJ1-5; D is undetermined. This CDR3 spans 13 amino acids. Germline loops: CDR1 SGHVS, CDR2 FQNEAQ. The V and J ends lost 11 bases and 0 bases respectively, with 11 bases between them. CDR3: CAVGGLSNQPQHF. The CDR3 DNA reads as TGTGCCGTTGGAGGTCTTAGCAATCAGCCCCAGCATTTT.

This chain's CDR3 is CAWSLKQGALNQPQHF. The CDR3 coding sequence is TGTGCCTGGAGTCTTAAACAGGGGGCCCTCAATCAGCCCCAGCATTTT. The chain carries TRBV30 and TRBJ1-5; the match to TRBD1 covers 9 bases. Trimming removed 2 bases from V and 3 bases from J; junction bases left unmatched: 8. CDR3 size: 16 residues. Per the germline V gene, CDR1 is GTSNPN and CDR2 is SVGIG (reference sequence).

The J gene is TRBJ1-2, the V gene TRBV2; 7 bases are shared with TRBD1. J was trimmed by 5 bases and V by 7 bases; bases with no gene match: 13. The CDR3 is 15 residues long. In germline, CDR1 is SNHLY, CDR2 FYNNEI. DNA of the CDR3: TGTGCCAGCAAAGTGGTTGGGACAGTGAGGTATGGCTACACCTTC. Amino acids: CASKVVGTVRYGYTF.

This clone was detected a few times. The chain couples TRBV4-2 to TRBJ1-1; no clear D gene. Deletions cut 0 bases from V and 8 bases from J, with 10 bases between. The germline gives CDR1 LGHNA, CDR2 YNFKEQ. This CDR3 has 13 amino acids. The CDR3 nucleotides read TGTGCCAGCAGCCAAGAACTACGTGGGGAAGCTTTCTTT. Its translation: CASSQELRGEAFF.

The chain links TRBV6-1 to TRBJ1-2, with D possibly TRBD1 on 6 matching bases. The V end lost 8 bases, the J end lost 6 bases, and 16 bases lay between the germline ends. Germline lookup yields CDR1 MNHNS and CDR2 SASEGT. The CDR3 length is 13 residues. DNA for the CDR3: TGTGCCAGCGTATTACAGGGAAGTGATGGCTACACCTTC. Protein product: CASVLQGSDGYTF.

The chain employs TRBV6-1 and TRBJ2-7; 11 bases fit TRBD2. The V gene end was trimmed by 7 bases and the J gene end by 0 bases; junction bases not matched to a gene: 5. This CDR3 region has 15 residues. Germline V gene lookup returns CDR1 MNHNS and CDR2 SASEGT. The CDR3: CASMTGTSGSYEQYF. CDR3 coding DNA: TGTGCCAGCATGACGGGGACTAGCGGCTCCTACGAGCAGTACTTC.

This chain uses TRBV10-3 with TRBJ2-1; 11 bases line up with TRBD2. This CDR3 is built from 15 residues. Looked up from germline, CDR1 is ENHRY and CDR2 is SYGVKD. Losses at the gene ends were 3 bases for V and 10 bases for J; bases not matched to a gene: 8. The CDR3 reads CAISDGLAGGGEQFF. CDR3 DNA: TGTGCCATCAGTGATGGGCTAGCGGGGGGCGGGGAGCAGTTCTTC.

The V call is TRBV7-2, the J call TRBJ2-5, with TRBD2 as a possible D gene (6 bases). Germline V gives CDR1 SGHTA, CDR2 FQGNSA. V was clipped by 5 bases and J by 4 bases, with 8 bases between them. CDR3 length: 12 residues. The CDR3 region is CASSRLGETQYF. The CDR3 DNA is TGTGCCAGCAGCCGACTAGGAGAGACCCAGTACTTC.

This clone was seen a few times. The chain carries TRBV29-1 and TRBJ1-2, with D perhaps TRBD1 (5 bases). The V end was cut by 4 bases, the J end by 3 bases, with 12 bases between. The CDR3 consists of 13 residues. Germline CDR1 and CDR2: SQVTM and ANQGSEA. The CDR3 loop reads CSVVPGRDYGYTF. Here the CDR3 DNA reads TGCAGCGTTGTACCTGGCAGGGACTATGGCTACACCTTC.

About this clone itself: Germline and junction disagree at one end, which may indicate a read error. The sample holds other DNA sequences that translate to the same CDR3. The chain couples TRBV7-6 to TRBJ2-2; perhaps TRBD2 as D (5 bases). Germline V lookup: CDR1 SGHVS, CDR2 FNYEAQ. CDR3 length equals 15 residues. CDR3 sequence (DNA): TGTGCCAGCAGCTTAGACACGATCGACACCGGGGAACTGTTTTTT. It is translated as CASSLDTIDTGELFF.